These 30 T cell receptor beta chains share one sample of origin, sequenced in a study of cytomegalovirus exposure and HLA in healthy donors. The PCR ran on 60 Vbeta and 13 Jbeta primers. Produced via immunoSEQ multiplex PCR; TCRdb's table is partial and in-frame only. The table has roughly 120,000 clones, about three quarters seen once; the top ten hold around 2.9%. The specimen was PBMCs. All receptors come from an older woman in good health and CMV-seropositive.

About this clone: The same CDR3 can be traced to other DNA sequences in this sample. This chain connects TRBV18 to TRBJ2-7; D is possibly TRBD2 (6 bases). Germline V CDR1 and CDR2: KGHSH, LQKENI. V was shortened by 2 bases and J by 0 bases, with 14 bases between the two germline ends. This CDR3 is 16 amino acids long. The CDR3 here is CASSPMASVSSYEQYF. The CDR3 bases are TGTGCCAGCTCACCAATGGCTAGCGTGAGCTCCTACGAGCAGTACTTC.

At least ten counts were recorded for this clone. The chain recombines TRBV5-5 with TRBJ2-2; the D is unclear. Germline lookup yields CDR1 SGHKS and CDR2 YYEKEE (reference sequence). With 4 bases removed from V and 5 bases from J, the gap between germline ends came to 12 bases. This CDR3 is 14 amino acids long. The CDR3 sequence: CASSQLVQTGELFF. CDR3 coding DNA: TGTGCCAGCAGCCAACTGGTACAGACCGGGGAGCTGTTTTTT.

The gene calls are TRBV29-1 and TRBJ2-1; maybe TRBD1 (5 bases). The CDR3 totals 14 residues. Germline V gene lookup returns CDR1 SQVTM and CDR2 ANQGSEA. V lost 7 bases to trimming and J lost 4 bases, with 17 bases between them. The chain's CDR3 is CSAQVDTGYNEQFF. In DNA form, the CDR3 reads TGCAGCGCGCAAGTTGATACAGGTTACAATGAGCAGTTCTTC.

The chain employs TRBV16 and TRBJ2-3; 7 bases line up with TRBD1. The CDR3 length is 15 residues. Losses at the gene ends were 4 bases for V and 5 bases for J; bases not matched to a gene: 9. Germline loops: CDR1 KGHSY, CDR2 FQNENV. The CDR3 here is CASSPHQGVEDTQYF. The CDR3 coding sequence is TGTGCCAGCAGCCCCCATCAGGGGGTGGAAGATACGCAGTATTTT.

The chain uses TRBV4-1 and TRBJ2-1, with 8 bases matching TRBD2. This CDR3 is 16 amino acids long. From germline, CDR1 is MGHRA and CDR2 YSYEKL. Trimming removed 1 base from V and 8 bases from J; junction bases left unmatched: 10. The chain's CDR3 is CASSQAAGGFSYEQFF. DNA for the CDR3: TGCGCCAGCAGCCAAGCCGCGGGAGGTTTTTCGTATGAGCAGTTCTTC.

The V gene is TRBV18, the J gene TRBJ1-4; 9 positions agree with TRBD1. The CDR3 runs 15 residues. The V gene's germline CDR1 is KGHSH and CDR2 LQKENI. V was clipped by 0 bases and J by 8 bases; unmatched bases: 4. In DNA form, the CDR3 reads TGTGCCAGCTCACCACCGTGGACAGGGGAGGAAAAACTGTTTTTT. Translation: CASSPPWTGEEKLFF.

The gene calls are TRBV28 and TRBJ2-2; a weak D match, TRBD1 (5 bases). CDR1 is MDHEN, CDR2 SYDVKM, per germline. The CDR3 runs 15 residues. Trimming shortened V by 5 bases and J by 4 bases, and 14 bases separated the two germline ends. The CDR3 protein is CASSQSGWVTGELFF. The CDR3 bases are TGTGCCAGCAGTCAATCAGGGTGGGTCACCGGGGAGCTGTTTTTT.

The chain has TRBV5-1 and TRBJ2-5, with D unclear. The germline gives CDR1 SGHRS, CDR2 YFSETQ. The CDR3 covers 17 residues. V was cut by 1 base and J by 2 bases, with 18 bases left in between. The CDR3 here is CASSLQPGSVRQETQYF. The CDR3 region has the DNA TGCGCCAGCAGCTTGCAGCCCGGGTCGGTCAGACAAGAGACCCAGTACTTC.

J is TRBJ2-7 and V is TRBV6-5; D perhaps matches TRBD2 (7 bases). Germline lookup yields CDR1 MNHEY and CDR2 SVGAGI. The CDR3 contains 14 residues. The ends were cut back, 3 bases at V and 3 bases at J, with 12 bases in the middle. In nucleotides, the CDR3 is TGTGCCAGCAGTTATAAGGGGGGGGACTACGAGCAGTACTTC. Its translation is CASSYKGGDYEQYF.

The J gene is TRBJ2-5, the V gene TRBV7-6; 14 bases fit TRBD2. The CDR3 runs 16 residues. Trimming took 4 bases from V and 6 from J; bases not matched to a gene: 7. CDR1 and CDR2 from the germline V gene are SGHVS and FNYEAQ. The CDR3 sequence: CASSSRLAGGHKTQYF. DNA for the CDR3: TGTGCCAGCAGCTCCAGACTAGCGGGAGGGCACAAGACCCAGTACTTC.

The CDR3 DNA sequence: TGCAGTGCTAGTAACCCAGGGACCCAGTACTTC. This translates into CSASNPGTQYF. The chain has TRBV20-1 and TRBJ2-5; D remains ambiguous. The CDR3 has 11 amino acids. V gave up 3 bases and J gave up 7 bases, with 9 bases separating them. CDR1 is DFQATT and CDR2 is SNEGSKA in the germline V gene (reference sequence).

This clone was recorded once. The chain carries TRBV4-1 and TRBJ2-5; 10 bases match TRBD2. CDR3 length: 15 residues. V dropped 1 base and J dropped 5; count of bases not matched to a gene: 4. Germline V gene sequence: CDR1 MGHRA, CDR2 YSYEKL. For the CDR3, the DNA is TGCGCCAGCAGCCAAGTCCTACTAGCGGGGGAGACCCAGTACTTC. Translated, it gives CASSQVLLAGETQYF.

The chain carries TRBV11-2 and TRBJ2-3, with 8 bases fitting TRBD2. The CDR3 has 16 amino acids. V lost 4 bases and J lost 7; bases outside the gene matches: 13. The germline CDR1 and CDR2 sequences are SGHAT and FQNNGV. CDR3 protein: CASSSQLPGLGYTQYF. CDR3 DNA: TGTGCCAGCAGCTCCCAATTACCGGGACTAGGATATACGCAGTATTTT.

The CDR3 DNA reads TGCGCCAGCAGCCTAATCCCGACAGGGGTCTCCTACGAGCAGTACTTC. Translated, it gives CASSLIPTGVSYEQYF. The chain is built from TRBV5-1 and TRBJ2-7, with 8 bases aligning to TRBD1. V was clipped by 4 bases and J by 0 bases; unmatched bases: 9. This CDR3 contains 16 residues. The germline CDR1 and CDR2 sequences are SGHRS and YFSETQ. Combining the CDR3 with reference TRBV5-1 and TRBJ2-7 gives the whole variable domain KAGVTQTPRYLIKTRGQQVTLSCSPISGHRSVSWYQQTPGQGLQFLFEYFSETQRNKGNFPGRFSGRQFSNSRSEMNVSTLELGDSALYLCASSLIPTGVSYEQYFGPGTRLTVT.

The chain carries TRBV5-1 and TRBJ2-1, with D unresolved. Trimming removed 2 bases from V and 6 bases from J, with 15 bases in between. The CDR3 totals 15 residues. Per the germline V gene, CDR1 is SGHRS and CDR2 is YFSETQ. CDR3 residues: CASSLSLPRVNEQFF. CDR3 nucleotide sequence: TGCGCCAGCAGCTTATCCCTTCCTAGAGTCAATGAGCAGTTCTTC.

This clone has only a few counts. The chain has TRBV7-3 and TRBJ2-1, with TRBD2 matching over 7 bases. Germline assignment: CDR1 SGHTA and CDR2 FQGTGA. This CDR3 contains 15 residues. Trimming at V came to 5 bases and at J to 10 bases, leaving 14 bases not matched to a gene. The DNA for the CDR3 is TGTGCCAGCAGCCCCCCCGGAGGGGAGGGTTTGGAGCAGTTCTTC. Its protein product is CASSPPGGEGLEQFF.

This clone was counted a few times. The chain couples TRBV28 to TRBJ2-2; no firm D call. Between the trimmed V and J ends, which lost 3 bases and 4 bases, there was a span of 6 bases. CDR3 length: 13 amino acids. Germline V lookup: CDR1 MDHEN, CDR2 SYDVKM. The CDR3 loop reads CASSLRSTGELFF. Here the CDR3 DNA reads TGTGCCAGCAGTTTGAGGAGCACCGGGGAGCTGTTTTTT.

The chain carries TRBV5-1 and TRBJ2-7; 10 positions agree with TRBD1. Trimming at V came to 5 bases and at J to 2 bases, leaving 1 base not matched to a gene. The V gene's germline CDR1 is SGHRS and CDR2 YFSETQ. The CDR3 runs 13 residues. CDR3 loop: CASRGTGAYEQYF. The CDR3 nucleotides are TGCGCCAGCAGGGGGACAGGGGCCTACGAGCAGTACTTC. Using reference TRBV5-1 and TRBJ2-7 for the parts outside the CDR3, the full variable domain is KAGVTQTPRYLIKTRGQQVTLSCSPISGHRSVSWYQQTPGQGLQFLFEYFSETQRNKGNFPGRFSGRQFSNSRSEMNVSTLELGDSALYLCASRGTGAYEQYFGPGTRLTVT.

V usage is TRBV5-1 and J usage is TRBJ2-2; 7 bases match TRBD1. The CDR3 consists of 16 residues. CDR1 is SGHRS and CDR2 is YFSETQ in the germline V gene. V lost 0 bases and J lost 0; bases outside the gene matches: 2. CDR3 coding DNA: TGCGCCAGCAGCTTGGGACAGGGCCCGAACACCGGGGAGCTGTTTTTT. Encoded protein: CASSLGQGPNTGELFF. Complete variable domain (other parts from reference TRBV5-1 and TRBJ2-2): KAGVTQTPRYLIKTRGQQVTLSCSPISGHRSVSWYQQTPGQGLQFLFEYFSETQRNKGNFPGRFSGRQFSNSRSEMNVSTLELGDSALYLCASSLGQGPNTGELFFGEGSRLTVL.

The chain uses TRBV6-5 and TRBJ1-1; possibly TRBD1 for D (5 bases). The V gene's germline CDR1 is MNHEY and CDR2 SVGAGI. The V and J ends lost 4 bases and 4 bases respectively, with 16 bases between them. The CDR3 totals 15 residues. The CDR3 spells CASSSYSSGGTEAFF. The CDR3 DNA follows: TGTGCCAGCAGTTCTTACTCTTCCGGGGGCACTGAAGCTTTCTTT.

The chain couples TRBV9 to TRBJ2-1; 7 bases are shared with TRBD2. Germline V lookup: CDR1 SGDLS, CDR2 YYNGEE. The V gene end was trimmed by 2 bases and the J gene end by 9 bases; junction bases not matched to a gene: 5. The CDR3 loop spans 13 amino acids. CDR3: CASSVLRETEQFF. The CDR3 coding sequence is TGTGCCAGCAGCGTCCTGCGGGAGACTGAGCAGTTCTTC.

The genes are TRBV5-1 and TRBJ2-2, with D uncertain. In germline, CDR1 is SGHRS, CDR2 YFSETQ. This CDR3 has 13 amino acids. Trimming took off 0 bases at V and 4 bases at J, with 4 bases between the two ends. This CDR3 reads CASSLDGTGELFF. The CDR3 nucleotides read TGCGCCAGCAGCTTGGACGGCACCGGGGAGCTGTTTTTT.

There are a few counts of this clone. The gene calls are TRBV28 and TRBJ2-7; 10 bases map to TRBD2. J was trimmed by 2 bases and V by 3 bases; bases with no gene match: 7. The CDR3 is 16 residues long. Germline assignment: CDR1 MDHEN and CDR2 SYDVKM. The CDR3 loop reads CASSFTGLAVTYEQYF. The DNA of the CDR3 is TGTGCCAGCAGTTTCACTGGACTAGCGGTTACCTACGAGCAGTACTTC. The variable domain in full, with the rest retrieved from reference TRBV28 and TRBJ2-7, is DVKVTQSSRYLVKRTGEKVFLECVQDMDHENMFWYRQDPGLGLRLIYFSYDVKMKEKGDIPEGYSVSREKKERFSLILESASTNQTSMYLCASSFTGLAVTYEQYFGPGTRLTVT.

The CDR3 region has the DNA TGTGCCAGCAGTGAAGGGACAGGGCACTACGAGCAGTACTTC. Amino acids: CASSEGTGHYEQYF. The genes are TRBV25-1 and TRBJ2-7, with 9 bases matching TRBD1. After removal of 2 bases from V and 3 bases from J, the junction contained 2 bases not matched to a gene. Germline V CDR1 and CDR2: MGHDK, SYGVNS. The CDR3 has 14 residues.

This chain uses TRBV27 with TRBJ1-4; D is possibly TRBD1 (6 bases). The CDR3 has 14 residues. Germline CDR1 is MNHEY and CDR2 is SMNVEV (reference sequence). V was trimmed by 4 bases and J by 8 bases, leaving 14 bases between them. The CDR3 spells CASSYREGSEKLFF. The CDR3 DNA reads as TGTGCCAGCAGTTACAGGGAGGGGTCGGAAAAACTGTTTTTT. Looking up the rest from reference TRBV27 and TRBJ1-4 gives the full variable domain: EAQVTQNPRYLITVTGKKLTVTCSQNMNHEYMSWYRQDPGLGLRQIYYSMNVEVTDKGDVPEGYKVSRKEKRNFPLILESPSPNQTSLYFCASSYREGSEKLFFGSGTQLSVL.

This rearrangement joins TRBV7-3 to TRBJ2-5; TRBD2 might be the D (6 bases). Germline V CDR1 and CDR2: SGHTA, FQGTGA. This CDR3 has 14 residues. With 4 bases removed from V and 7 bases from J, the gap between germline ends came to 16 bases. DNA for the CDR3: TGTGCCAGCAGCTCCGCGTCTAGGGGAGGGACCCAGTACTTC. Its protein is CASSSASRGGTQYF.

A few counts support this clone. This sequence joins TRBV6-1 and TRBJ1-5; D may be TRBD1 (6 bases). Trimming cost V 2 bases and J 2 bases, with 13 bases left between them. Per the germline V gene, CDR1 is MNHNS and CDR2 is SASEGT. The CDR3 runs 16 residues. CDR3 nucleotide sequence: TGTGCCAGCAGTGAACATCCGGACAGCCGCAATCAGCCCCAGCATTTT. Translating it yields CASSEHPDSRNQPQHF.

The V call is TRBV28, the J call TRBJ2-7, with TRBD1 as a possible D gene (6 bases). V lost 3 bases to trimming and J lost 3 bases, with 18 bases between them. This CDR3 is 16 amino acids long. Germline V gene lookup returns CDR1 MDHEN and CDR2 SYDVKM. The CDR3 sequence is CASSLLDPGQHYEQYF. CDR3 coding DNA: TGTGCCAGCAGTTTGCTCGACCCAGGACAGCACTACGAGCAGTACTTC.

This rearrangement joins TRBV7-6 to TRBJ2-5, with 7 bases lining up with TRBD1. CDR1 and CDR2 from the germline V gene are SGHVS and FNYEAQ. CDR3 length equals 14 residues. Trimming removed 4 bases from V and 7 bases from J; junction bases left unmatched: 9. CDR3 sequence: CASSSDQGVGTQYF. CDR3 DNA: TGTGCCAGCAGCTCAGACCAGGGGGTCGGGACCCAGTACTTC. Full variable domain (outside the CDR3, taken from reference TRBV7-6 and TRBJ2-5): GAGVSQSPRYKVTKRGQDVALRCDPISGHVSLYWYRQALGQGPEFLTYFNYEAQQDKSGLPNDRFSAERPEGSISTLTIQRTEQRDSAMYRCASSSDQGVGTQYFGPGTRLLVL.

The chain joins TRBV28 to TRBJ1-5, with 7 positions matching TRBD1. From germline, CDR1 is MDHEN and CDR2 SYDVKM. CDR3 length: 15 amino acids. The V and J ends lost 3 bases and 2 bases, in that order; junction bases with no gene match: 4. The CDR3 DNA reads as TGTGCCAGCAGTTTTTCTGACAGGGGCAATCAGCCCCAGCATTTT. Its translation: CASSFSDRGNQPQHF. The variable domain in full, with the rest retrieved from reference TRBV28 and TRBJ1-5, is DVKVTQSSRYLVKRTGEKVFLECVQDMDHENMFWYRQDPGLGLRLIYFSYDVKMKEKGDIPEGYSVSREKKERFSLILESASTNQTSMYLCASSFSDRGNQPQHFGDGTRLSIL.